This T cell receptor beta chain originates from a study of shared clonotypes between healthy human individuals. General study results and limits: Having only a few donors restricted how much genetic and exposure-history diversity was captured. Investigators expected sequencing depth to affect clonotype sharing among donors.

Per the original data handling: ImmunoSEQ junction-only sequences lacked quality scores, so their filtering differed. Sequencing was performed with immunoSEQ multiplex PCR; in TCRdb, only in-frame clones are kept and a portion is missing. That table is the source of V, J and clone size, and D and trimming were worked out from the DNA. Altogether approximately 470,000 clones are present, over 70% being singletons, with the ten largest covering roughly an eighth. Details on this clone: The antigen remains undetermined.

The V gene lost 6 bases and the J gene lost 0 bases, with 15 bases spanning the gap. Looked up from germline, CDR1 is MDHEN and CDR2 is SYDVKM. This CDR3 is 16 amino acids long. The specimen was PBMCs. The chain joins TRBV28 to TRBJ2-1; tentative D call: TRBD2 (6 bases). The clonotype comes from a woman between 40 and 50 years old in good health. Some clones in this sample may be carry-over from other donors' samples. The CDR3 region is CASSSTSFNSYNEQFF. The CDR3 DNA is TGTGCCAGCAGCTCCACTAGCTTCAACTCCTACAATGAGCAGTTCTTC.